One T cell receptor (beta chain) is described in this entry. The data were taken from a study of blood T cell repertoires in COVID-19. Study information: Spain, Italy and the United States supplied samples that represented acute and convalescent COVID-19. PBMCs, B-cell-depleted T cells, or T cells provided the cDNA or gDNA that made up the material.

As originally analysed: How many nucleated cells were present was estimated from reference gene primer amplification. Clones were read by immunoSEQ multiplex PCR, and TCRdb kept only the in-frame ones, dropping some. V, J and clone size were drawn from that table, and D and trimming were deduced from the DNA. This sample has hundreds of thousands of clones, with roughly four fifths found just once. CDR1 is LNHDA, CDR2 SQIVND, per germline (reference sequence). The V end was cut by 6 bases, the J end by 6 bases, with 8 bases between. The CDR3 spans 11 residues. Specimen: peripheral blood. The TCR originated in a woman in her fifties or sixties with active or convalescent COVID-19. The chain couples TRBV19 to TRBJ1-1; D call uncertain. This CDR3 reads CASSPRAEAFF. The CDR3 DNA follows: TGTGCCAGTAGCCCCCGGGCTGAAGCTTTCTTT.